The present TCR beta chain was sequenced within a study of cytomegalovirus exposure and HLA in healthy donors. Study-level findings and limits: The authors later found TCR association rates varying by HLA locus, with DRB1 most and HLA-C fewest.

Comments on this clone: Its antigen is not identified.

Primers for the PCR totalled 60 Vbeta and 13 Jbeta. Sequencing used immunoSEQ multiplex PCR; TCRdb keeps in-frame clones, though not all of them. In the table there are 120,000 or so clones, over 70% of which are singletons. The CDR3 runs to 16 residues. With V trimmed by 2 bases and J by 4 bases, 11 bases remained unmatched. The germline CDR1 and CDR2 sequences are SGHRS and YFSETQ. The source is a man aged 18 to 30 in good health and CMV-seropositive. Sequencing was performed on PBMCs. The genes are TRBV5-1 and TRBJ2-5; 7 bases align to TRBD2. CDR3 amino acids: CASSFRSGNLRETQYF. The DNA for the CDR3 is TGCGCCAGCAGCTTTCGGAGCGGGAACCTTCGAGAGACCCAGTACTTC.